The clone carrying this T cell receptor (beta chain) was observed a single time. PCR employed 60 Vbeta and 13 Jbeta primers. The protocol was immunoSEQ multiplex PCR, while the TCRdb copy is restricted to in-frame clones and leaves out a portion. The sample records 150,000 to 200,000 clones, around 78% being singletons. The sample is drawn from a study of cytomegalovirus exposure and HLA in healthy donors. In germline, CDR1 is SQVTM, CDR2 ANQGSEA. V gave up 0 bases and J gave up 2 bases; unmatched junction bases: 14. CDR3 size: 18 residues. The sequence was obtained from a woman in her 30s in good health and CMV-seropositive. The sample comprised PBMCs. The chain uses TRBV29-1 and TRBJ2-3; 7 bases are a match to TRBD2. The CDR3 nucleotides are TGCAGCGTTGAAGAACTCGCGGCTAGCGGATCCCCCACAGATACGCAGTATTTT. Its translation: CSVEELAASGSPTDTQYF.